The clone carrying this TCR beta chain was counted a few times. Antigen specificity is unknown. Trimming removed 0 bases from V and 1 base from J; junction bases left unmatched: 0. CDR3 length: 15 amino acids. Germline CDR1 and CDR2: MRHNA and SNTAGT. Only in-frame clones appear in the TCRdb table, and some are missing; sequencing was by immunoSEQ multiplex PCR. The table lists 14,000 to 15,000 clones, approximately 35% of them singletons. This specimen comes from a study of neoadjuvant anti-PD-1 for oral cavity cancer. About the study: Around day 43, patients without progression received a fourth nivolumab dose before surgery. Study observations and caveats: Expansion of preexisting intratumoral clones was suggested to aid response. Higher pretreatment blood Treg/Th17 ratios correlated with higher pretreatment blood and lower post-treatment tumor TCRbeta clonality.

Time point denoted: after neoadjuvant nivolumab, at surgical resection. The sample here was tumor tissue, taken after nivolumab (anti-PD-1) treatment. The sequence derives from a person aged 35-79 years with oral cavity squamous cell carcinoma. The chain joins TRBV6-4 to TRBJ2-3; 8 nucleotides agree with TRBD2. The CDR3 bases are TGTGCCAGCAGTGACTCTAGCGGGGGCACAGATACGCAGTATTTT. Encoded protein: CASSDSSGGTDTQYF.